The clone carrying this T cell receptor beta chain was picked up a small number of times. Its antigen is as yet unknown. The PCR contained 60 Vbeta and 13 Jbeta primers. The data were produced by immunoSEQ multiplex PCR, yet TCRdb's version contains in-frame clones alone and is incomplete. The table includes 110,000 or so clones, 75% to 85% detected once. V was clipped by 3 bases and J by 7 bases, with 16 bases between them. CDR3 length equals 15 residues. Germline V gene sequence: CDR1 SNHLY, CDR2 FYNNEI. The source of the sample is a study of cytomegalovirus exposure and HLA in healthy donors. Study-level points and caveats: Through in vitro validation, a few CMV-associated chains were shown to be specific for CMV antigens.

Specimen: PBMCs. V gene TRBV2 combines with J gene TRBJ2-1; tentative D call: TRBD1 (6 bases). The source is a man aged 25-40 years in good health and CMV-seronegative. CDR3 nucleotides: TGTGCCAGCAGTGAGATCGGCCAGGGGCGGAATGAGCAGTTCTTC. Its translation is CASSEIGQGRNEQFF. Filled out from reference TRBV2 and TRBJ2-1, the complete variable domain reads EPEVTQTPSHQVTQMGQEVILRCVPISNHLYFYWYRQILGQKVEFLVSFYNNEISEKSEIFDDQFSVERPDGSNFTLKIRSTKLEDSAMYFCASSEIGQGRNEQFFGPGTRLTVL.